The subject of this entry is one TCR beta chain. As their treatment, donors received nivolumab, ipilimumab, aspirin, low-dose cyclophosphamide and low-dose radiotherapy. With TRAV- and TRBV-specific primers, first-strand cDNA was made, covering the alpha and beta chains. PCR amplification of the TCRs was performed with Phusion for 20 to 25 PCR cycles, and it relied on a constant-region primer together with a V-primer adapter. Using its own MiXCR run on the reads, TCRdb lists one record per CDR3 protein. The sample carries roughly 11,000 distinct CDR3 sequences, about 54% recorded once. J gave up 0 bases and V 5 bases, and 5 bases lay outside the gene matches. Germline CDR1 and CDR2: SNHLY and FYNNEI. The CDR3 runs to 15 residues. The sample belongs to a study of low-dose radiotherapy and immunotherapy resistance in tumors. Study as a whole: It was 1 Gy per fraction every two weeks that Cohort 2 received, adding up to 13 Gy over 26 weeks. Each patient was administered nivolumab intravenously at 240 mg, which was a flat dose, every two weeks, along with intravenous ipilimumab at 1 mg/kg every six weeks.

This sequence was found in a human donor with advanced metastatic prostate, ovarian, gallbladder or colorectal cancer (not recorded which). This table probably holds off-target reads from a library built for another chain. This sequence joins TRBV2 and TRBJ2-7, with 9 bases matching TRBD2. The CDR3 region has the DNA TGTGCCAGCAGTCTTAGCGGGAGCAGCTCCTACGAGCAGTACTTC. Translated: CASSLSGSSSYEQYF.